What follows describes a single T cell receptor (beta chain). Its cognate antigen is unknown. The CDR3 runs to 13 residues. V was pared by 1 base and J by 9 bases, with 12 bases between. Germline CDR1 reads SGHTA; CDR2 reads FQGNSA. This entry is derived from a study of blood T cells in healthy people across ages. Study outcomes and limitations: When one million T cells were used, diversity estimates were thought to be underestimates. Per million T cells, TCR beta diversity dropped about linearly as age rose.

The authors ran a second PCR of about 6 to 11 cycles using a sample-barcoded 5' primer and a J-beta primer mix. TCRdb reprocessed the 5' RACE reads with MiXCR, giving one entry per CDR3 protein. The profile shows fewer than 800,000 distinct CDR3 sequences, about 52% of them singletons. The J gene is TRBJ1-1, the V gene TRBV7-2; a possible D gene is TRBD1 (5 bases). The sequenced material came from blood. The origin of this receptor is a woman in her sixties or seventies in good health. The CDR3 here is CASSLEPGTKAFF. Written as DNA, the CDR3 is TGTGCCAGCAGCTTAGAGCCGGGGACTAAAGCTTTCTTT.